The 30 T cell receptor beta chains below all came from one sample that was sequenced in a study of blood T cell repertoires in COVID-19. Using immunoSEQ multiplex PCR, the repertoire was profiled, and TCRdb retains in-frame clones only, with some absent. Seen here are about 400,000 clones, 86% observed once, and the top ten hold less than 9%. The specimen was peripheral blood. The receptor source for this set is a woman aged 60-75 years with COVID-19, enrolled during active disease.

The chain is built from TRBV9 and TRBJ2-2; 9 bases line up with TRBD2. CDR3 length equals 16 residues. With V trimmed by 1 base and J by 4 bases, 5 bases remained unmatched. Germline-derived CDR1 and CDR2 are SGDLS and YYNGEE. CDR3 in DNA: TGTGCCAGCAGCGTAAGACTAGCGGTGAGCACCGGGGAGCTGTTTTTT. Amino acid sequence: CASSVRLAVSTGELFF.

The chain carries TRBV30 and TRBJ1-5; 7 bases agree with TRBD1. Germline trimming cut 1 base from V and 0 bases from J; bases unmatched to any gene: 6. The CDR3 spans 16 residues. The V gene's germline CDR1 is GTSNPN and CDR2 SVGIG (reference sequence). The CDR3 sequence is CAWSGIGTASNQPQHF. In DNA, the CDR3 is TGTGCCTGGAGTGGGATCGGGACAGCTAGCAATCAGCCCCAGCATTTT. Full variable domain (outside the CDR3, taken from reference TRBV30 and TRBJ1-5): SQTIHQWPATLVQPVGSPLSLECTVEGTSNPNLYWYRQAAGRGLQLLFYSVGIGQISSEVPQNLSASRPQDRQFILSSKKLLLSDSGFYLCAWSGIGTASNQPQHFGDGTRLSIL.

This chain joins TRBV5-4 and TRBJ1-2; D remains ambiguous. This CDR3 comprises 13 residues. Germline V gene sequence: CDR1 SGHNT, CDR2 YYREEE (reference sequence). V shed 3 bases and J shed 8 bases, with 14 bases lying between them. This CDR3 reads CASSSSSGWGYTF. CDR3 DNA sequence: TGTGCCAGCAGCTCGTCCTCAGGTTGGGGCTACACCTTC.

The rearrangement links TRBV4-1 to TRBJ2-3, with D perhaps matching TRBD2 (6 bases). The CDR3 has 15 amino acids. Trimming shortened V by 4 bases and J by 5 bases, and 16 bases separated the two germline ends. CDR1 MGHRA and CDR2 YSYEKL come from the germline V gene. The CDR3 DNA is TGCGCCAGCAGCCCCTTCGGCGGCGGGGTAGATACGCAGTATTTT. This gives the protein CASSPFGGGVDTQYF.

This clone came up a few times. V usage is TRBV6-5 and J usage is TRBJ1-2; no clear D. Deletions cut 7 bases from V and 6 bases from J, with 9 bases between. Germline V lookup: CDR1 MNHEY, CDR2 SVGAGI. The length of the CDR3 is 11 residues. The CDR3 DNA reads TGTGCCAGCACGGGGTGGGATGGCTACACCTTC. It translates to CASTGWDGYTF.

The rearrangement uses TRBV5-1 and TRBJ1-1; D call uncertain. Trimming cost V 2 bases and J 1 base, with 3 bases left between them. The CDR3 covers 12 residues. Germline CDR1 reads SGHRS; CDR2 reads YFSETQ. The CDR3 sequence: CASSFGNTEAFF. Written as DNA, the CDR3 is TGCGCCAGCAGCTTCGGGAACACTGAAGCTTTCTTT.

V usage is TRBV28 and J usage is TRBJ1-1, with TRBD1 matching 10 bases. Germline assignment: CDR1 MDHEN and CDR2 SYDVKM. V trimming: 5 bases; J trimming: 3 bases; junction bases outside the gene matches: 3. The CDR3 length is 14 residues. In DNA form, the CDR3 reads TGTGCCAGCAGTCCCGGGACAGGGGACACTGAAGCTTTCTTT. This gives the protein CASSPGTGDTEAFF. Based on the CDR3 plus reference TRBV28 and TRBJ1-1, the full variable domain is DVKVTQSSRYLVKRTGEKVFLECVQDMDHENMFWYRQDPGLGLRLIYFSYDVKMKEKGDIPEGYSVSREKKERFSLILESASTNQTSMYLCASSPGTGDTEAFFGQGTRLTVV.

V is TRBV24-1 and J is TRBJ1-6; TRBD1 matches at 10 bases. Unmatched junction bases numbered 9, after V lost 4 bases and J lost 10 bases. The V gene's germline CDR1 is KGHDR and CDR2 SFDVKD. This CDR3 has 16 amino acids. The CDR3: CATSELRTGGTSPLHF. The CDR3 coding sequence is TGTGCCACCAGTGAGCTCCGGACAGGGGGGACATCACCCCTCCACTTT.

The rearrangement uses TRBV27 and TRBJ2-2; 7 bases fit TRBD2. Per the germline V gene, CDR1 is MNHEY and CDR2 is SMNVEV (reference sequence). V lost 3 bases, J lost 4 bases, and 5 bases stayed unmatched. This CDR3 spans 15 amino acids. The CDR3 is CASSLVGEGTGELFF. In nucleotides, the CDR3 is TGTGCCAGCAGTTTGGTCGGGGAGGGCACCGGGGAGCTGTTTTTT.

This chain joins TRBV25-1 and TRBJ1-1; unclear D gene. The germline V gene has CDR1 MGHDK and CDR2 SYGVNS. The V and J ends lost 5 bases and 7 bases respectively, with 11 bases between them. This CDR3 comprises 12 residues. The CDR3 sequence is CASSFPPGEAFF. CDR3 nucleotide sequence: TGTGCCAGCAGTTTTCCCCCCGGTGAAGCTTTCTTT.

V usage is TRBV12-5 and J usage is TRBJ2-5; D perhaps matches TRBD2 (6 bases). The CDR3 is 13 residues long. Germline assignment: CDR1 LGHNT and CDR2 FRNRAP. The V and J ends lost 5 bases and 2 bases respectively, with 9 bases between them. CDR3 sequence reads: CASGGAGQETQYF. DNA of the CDR3: TGTGCTAGTGGTGGTGCGGGGCAAGAGACCCAGTACTTC.

The gene calls are TRBV11-2 and TRBJ1-4; 7 positions agree with TRBD1. V lost 5 bases, J lost 12 bases, and 9 bases stayed unmatched. CDR3 length equals 13 residues. Germline CDR1 SGHAT, CDR2 FQNNGV. As DNA, the CDR3 is TGTGCCAGCAGCCGCATTGCCACAGGGGAACTGTTTTTT. Encoded protein: CASSRIATGELFF.

The chain carries TRBV3-1 (or the pseudogene TRBV3-2) and TRBJ1-4; TRBD1 matches 7 bases. Germline V gene data show CDR1 as LGHDT and CDR2 as YNNKEL (reference sequence). The V and J ends lost 3 bases and 8 bases, in that order; junction bases with no gene match: 6. The CDR3 runs 14 residues. CDR3 sequence (DNA): TGTGCCAGCAGCCAGGTGACAGGGAGGGAAAAACTGTTTTTT. This codes for CASSQVTGREKLFF.

The genes are TRBV18 and TRBJ2-1; 10 bases fit TRBD1. Germline V gives CDR1 KGHSH, CDR2 LQKENI. J was trimmed by 6 bases and V by 3 bases; bases with no gene match: 5. CDR3 size: 15 residues. CDR3 nucleotides: TGTGCCAGCTCACCGGGTGGACAGGGGGGCAATGAGCAGTTCTTC. It translates to CASSPGGQGGNEQFF.

V usage is TRBV9 and J usage is TRBJ2-5, with D uncertain. The CDR3 is 12 amino acids. V was cut by 3 bases and J by 0 bases, with 3 bases left in between. Germline loops: CDR1 SGDLS, CDR2 YYNGEE. The CDR3 reads CASSGNQETQYF. In nucleotides, the CDR3 is TGTGCCAGCAGCGGTAACCAAGAGACCCAGTACTTC.

The gene calls are TRBV4-3 and TRBJ2-2; D is possibly TRBD2 (6 bases). With 4 bases removed from V and 6 bases from J, the gap between germline ends came to 18 bases. The germline CDR1 and CDR2 sequences are LGHNA and YSLEER. CDR3 length: 16 residues. CDR3 nucleotides: TGCGCCAGCAGCCCCACCGCGGGGCCCGGGCCCGGGGAGCTGTTTTTT. Encoded protein: CASSPTAGPGPGELFF.

The chain carries TRBV6-5 and TRBJ1-2; D is perhaps TRBD1 (5 bases). Germline V lookup: CDR1 MNHEY, CDR2 SVGAGI. The CDR3 is made up of 15 amino acids. Trimming removed 7 bases from V and 3 bases from J, with 18 bases in between. The chain's CDR3 is CASIHSGGEHYGYTF. CDR3 in DNA: TGTGCCAGCATTCACAGTGGGGGGGAACACTATGGCTACACCTTC.

The chain is built from TRBV15 and TRBJ2-3; 7 positions agree with TRBD2. The CDR3 contains 16 residues. V shed 0 bases, J shed 1 base, and the junction held 4 bases outside the gene matches. In germline, CDR1 is LNHNV, CDR2 YYDKDF (reference sequence). CDR3 region: CATSRDMAGGTDTQYF. CDR3 nucleotides: TGTGCCACCAGCAGAGATATGGCGGGGGGCACAGATACGCAGTATTTT.

This clone was counted a few times. The chain recombines TRBV18 with TRBJ1-1, with no clear D. The V end lost 5 bases, the J end lost 1 base, and 8 bases lay between the germline ends. The germline V gene has CDR1 KGHSH and CDR2 LQKENI. There are 13 residues in the CDR3. CDR3 in DNA: TGTGCCAGCTCATTTACAGAGAACACTGAAGCTTTCTTT. Translating it yields CASSFTENTEAFF.

The chain uses TRBV3-1 (or the pseudogene TRBV3-2) and TRBJ2-5; D is uncertain. This CDR3 is built from 12 residues. Trimming pared 3 bases from V and 5 bases from J, leaving 7 bases between. CDR1 LGHDT and CDR2 YNNKEL come from the germline V gene (reference sequence). CDR3 DNA sequence: TGTGCCAGCAGCCAGAGACTGGAGACCCAGTACTTC. Amino acid sequence: CASSQRLETQYF.

The V and J genes are TRBV10-3 and TRBJ2-5, with D perhaps TRBD2 (6 bases). The germline CDR1 and CDR2 sequences are ENHRY and SYGVKD. Trimming stripped 4 bases from V and 5 bases from J, with 20 bases between. The CDR3 runs 16 residues. CDR3 bases: TGTGCCATCAGTGGGCCGGGACGCCCAAGCGGGGAGACCCAGTACTTC. Its protein is CAISGPGRPSGETQYF.

The chain combines TRBV11-3 with TRBJ2-1; TRBD1 agrees at 11 bases. V trimming: 2 bases; J trimming: 6 bases; junction bases outside the gene matches: 3. The CDR3 is 15 residues long. Germline V lookup: CDR1 SGHNT, CDR2 YENEEA. The chain's CDR3 is CASSLTGTGGNEQFF. In nucleotides, the CDR3 is TGTGCCAGCAGCTTAACCGGGACAGGGGGCAATGAGCAGTTCTTC.

The V call is TRBV9, the J call TRBJ2-3; tentatively, D is TRBD2 (7 bases). The germline V and J ends were trimmed by 0 bases and 2 bases, with 10 bases remaining between them. The CDR3 totals 15 residues. Germline V gene data show CDR1 as SGDLS and CDR2 as YYNGEE. In DNA, the CDR3 is TGTGCCAGCAGCGTAGCTGGGGGGGCCACAGATACGCAGTATTTT. It is translated as CASSVAGGATDTQYF.

The gene calls are TRBV9 and TRBJ2-3; 7 bases fit TRBD2. The V gene's germline CDR1 is SGDLS and CDR2 YYNGEE. V gave up 4 bases and J gave up 2 bases; unmatched junction bases: 4. CDR3 length: 14 residues. The DNA for the CDR3 is TGTGCCAGCAGCATGGGACTACACACAGATACGCAGTATTTT. Residues: CASSMGLHTDTQYF. Full variable domain (rest looked up from reference TRBV9 and TRBJ2-3): DSGVTQTPKHLITATGQRVTLRCSPRSGDLSVYWYQQSLDQGLQFLIQYYNGEERAKGNILERFSAQQFPDLHSELNLSSLELGDSALYFCASSMGLHTDTQYFGPGTRLTVL.

This chain links TRBV6-5 with TRBJ1-2; the D gene is possibly TRBD1 (6 bases). The CDR3 length is 13 residues. CDR1 and CDR2 from the germline V gene are MNHEY and SVGAGI. V lost 2 bases and J lost 4, with 8 bases in between. The CDR3, as DNA: TGTGCCAGCAGTTACGTGGACAGCTATGGCTACACCTTC. Amino acid sequence: CASSYVDSYGYTF.

This clone was recorded a few times. The chain couples TRBV30 to TRBJ1-1; 8 positions agree with TRBD1. This CDR3 contains 12 residues. The germline gives CDR1 GTSNPN, CDR2 SVGIG (reference sequence). V shed 2 bases and J 14 bases; nucleotides not matched to a gene: 10. The CDR3 nucleotides are TGTGCCTGGAGTATCCCGGGACAGGCGGTATTCTTT. Residues: CAWSIPGQAVFF.

Only one count was recorded for this clone. The chain couples TRBV4-2 to TRBJ1-2; no clear D gene. From germline, CDR1 is LGHNA and CDR2 YNFKEQ. The V end lost 1 base, the J end lost 8 bases, and 5 bases lay between the germline ends. This CDR3 is built from 11 residues. The CDR3 DNA follows: TGTGCCAGCAGCCAAGTTGGCGGCTACACCTTC. This codes for CASSQVGGYTF.

CDR3 amino acids: CASGGQGRGQPQHF. The CDR3 DNA sequence: TGTGCCAGCGGCGGACAGGGGAGGGGACAGCCCCAGCATTTT. The genes are TRBV9 and TRBJ1-5; 9 bases are shared with TRBD1. This CDR3 has 14 amino acids. Germline V lookup: CDR1 SGDLS, CDR2 YYNGEE. The J segment lost 7 bases and the V segment lost 7 bases, leaving 9 bases of the junction unmatched.

The rearrangement joins TRBV20-1 to TRBJ1-6; D call uncertain. The length of the CDR3 is 11 residues. Germline-derived CDR1 and CDR2 are DFQATT and SNEGSKA (reference sequence). The V end was cut by 3 bases, the J end by 9 bases, with 6 bases between. The CDR3 DNA sequence: TGCAGTGCTAGGGAGGGTTCACCCCTCCACTTT. Its translation is CSAREGSPLHF.

V and J are TRBV7-2 and TRBJ1-2; 12 nucleotides match TRBD1. CDR1 and CDR2 from the germline V gene are SGHTA and FQGNSA. This CDR3 has 19 amino acids. V was pared by 7 bases and J by 8 bases, with 23 bases of the junction left unmatched. The CDR3 here is CASTPPVAGQGAPSWGYTF. The CDR3, as DNA: TGTGCCAGCACCCCGCCTGTTGCGGGACAGGGGGCCCCATCCTGGGGCTACACCTTC.